This passage covers 18 T cell receptor beta chains from one sample sequenced in a study of T cell responses to AZD1222 COVID-19 vaccine. TCRdb's copy holds only in-frame clones and misses some; the assay was immunoSEQ multiplex PCR. The repertoire holds 89,000 or so clones, with 91% as singletons. The source was peripheral blood, collected 28 days after the second AZD1222 dose. These receptors were collected from an adult who received the AZD1222 COVID-19 vaccine.

CDR3 amino acids: CSVGVSGSAQYF. The CDR3 nucleotides read TGCAGCGTTGGGGTTAGCGGGAGTGCGCAGTATTTT. V and J are TRBV29-1 and TRBJ2-3, with 9 nucleotides matching TRBD2. CDR1 and CDR2 (germline): SQVTM, ANQGSEA. V was pared by 4 bases and J by 10 bases, with 6 bases of the junction left unmatched. The CDR3 covers 12 residues.

This chain uses TRBV5-4 with TRBJ1-3; a weak D match, TRBD1 (6 bases). The germline V gene encodes CDR1 SGHNT and CDR2 YYREEE (reference sequence). This CDR3 has 15 residues. V was clipped by 5 bases and J by 0 bases, with 12 bases between them. For the CDR3, the DNA is TGTGCCAGCAGAACAGGGTTAGGCTCTGGAAACACCATATATTTT. The encoded protein is CASRTGLGSGNTIYF.

The rearrangement links TRBV28 to TRBJ2-4, with unresolved D. Germline V gene sequence: CDR1 MDHEN, CDR2 SYDVKM. V gave up 3 bases and J gave up 0 bases, with 9 bases separating them. CDR3 length equals 15 residues. This CDR3 reads CASSLQWQAKNIQYF. DNA for the CDR3: TGTGCCAGCAGTTTGCAATGGCAAGCCAAAAACATTCAGTACTTC.

V is TRBV19 and J is TRBJ2-1; 8 bases agree with TRBD2. Trimming at V came to 8 bases and at J to 4 bases, leaving 4 bases not matched to a gene. The CDR3 is 13 amino acids. The germline V gene encodes CDR1 LNHDA and CDR2 SQIVND (reference sequence). CDR3 region: CASAVAGYNEQFF. CDR3 DNA: TGTGCCAGTGCGGTAGCGGGATACAATGAGCAGTTCTTC.

J is TRBJ2-1 and V is TRBV25-1; no reliable D call. The germline V gene encodes CDR1 MGHDK and CDR2 SYGVNS. V was pared by 7 bases and J by 8 bases, with 9 bases between. The CDR3 spans 11 residues. The CDR3 spells CASNPGHEQFF. DNA of the CDR3: TGTGCCAGCAACCCTGGGCATGAGCAGTTCTTC.

V usage is TRBV5-6 and J usage is TRBJ2-3; 10 nucleotides align to TRBD2. Germline CDR1 reads SGHDT; CDR2 reads YYEEEE. J was trimmed by 4 bases and V by 4 bases; bases with no gene match: 6. CDR3 size: 15 residues. CDR3 loop: CASSISGTSADTQYF. In DNA, the CDR3 is TGTGCCAGCAGCATTTCCGGGACTAGCGCAGATACGCAGTATTTT.

The chain combines TRBV5-1 with TRBJ2-1; TRBD2 aligns across 7 bases. Germline V gene sequence: CDR1 SGHRS, CDR2 YFSETQ. The length of the CDR3 is 15 residues. V shed 5 bases and J 2 bases; nucleotides not matched to a gene: 7. For the CDR3, the DNA is TGCGCCAGCAGTCCGAACGCGGGAGCCTACAATGAGCAGTTCTTC. Translating it yields CASSPNAGAYNEQFF.

The chain carries TRBV5-1 and TRBJ2-3; D possibly matches TRBD1 or TRBD2 (5 bases each). The germline CDR1 and CDR2 sequences are SGHRS and YFSETQ. This CDR3 has 17 residues. V was shortened by 5 bases and J by 0 bases, with 19 bases between the two germline ends. CDR3 sequence (DNA): TGCGCCAGCAGAAAAAAGTGGGGCGGGTACAGCACAGATACGCAGTATTTT. It translates to CASRKKWGGYSTDTQYF.

The CDR3 loop is CATSRGPFFGQGVNQPQHF. The CDR3 bases are TGTGCCACCAGCAGAGGACCGTTCTTTGGACAGGGCGTAAATCAGCCCCAGCATTTT. The rearrangement joins TRBV15 to TRBJ1-5, with TRBD1 matching 8 bases. Germline V CDR1 and CDR2: LNHNV, YYDKDF (reference sequence). V shed 1 base, J shed 4 bases, and the junction held 15 bases outside the gene matches. The CDR3 loop spans 19 amino acids.

CDR3: CASSHRRPDTDTQYF. CDR3 nucleotide sequence: TGTGCCAGCAGCCACCGGAGGCCCGACACAGATACGCAGTATTTT. J is TRBJ2-3 and V is TRBV9; a weak D match, TRBD2 (5 bases). Trimming took 4 bases from V and 2 from J, leaving 14 bases between them. The CDR3 consists of 15 residues. Germline V gives CDR1 SGDLS, CDR2 YYNGEE.

The CDR3 DNA is TGTGCCAGCACTACTACGGGGGGCGGGAGAATGTACTTC. It yields the protein CASTTTGGGRMYF. The chain links TRBV6-5 to TRBJ2-7, with D possibly matching TRBD2 (7 bases). Germline CDR1 and CDR2: MNHEY and SVGAGI. This CDR3 is built from 13 residues. Trimming left V 7 bases short and J 12 bases short, with 22 bases between.

The chain couples TRBV7-2 to TRBJ2-3; no definite D call. CDR3 size: 14 residues. The germline CDR1 and CDR2 sequences are SGHTA and FQGNSA. V was shortened by 1 base and J by 5 bases, with 10 bases between the two germline ends. The CDR3, as DNA: TGTGCCAGCAGCTTAGAATTAGGTCGAGATACGCAGTATTTT. Translation gives CASSLELGRDTQYF.

The chain uses TRBV24-1 and TRBJ1-5; a possible D gene is TRBD1 (5 bases). CDR1 and CDR2 from the germline V gene are KGHDR and SFDVKD. This CDR3 is 15 amino acids long. Trimming left V 7 bases short and J 7 bases short, with 19 bases between. The CDR3 DNA follows: TGTGCCACCAGACTTGGCAGGGTTGTCGTCCAGCCCCAGCATTTT. It codes for CATRLGRVVVQPQHF.

V gene TRBV3-1 (or the pseudogene TRBV3-2) combines with J gene TRBJ2-5, with TRBD1 matching over 8 bases. The CDR3 contains 16 residues. CDR1 and CDR2 (germline): LGHDT, YNNKEL (reference sequence). V lost 2 bases to trimming and J lost 7 bases; unmatched junction nucleotides: 12. The CDR3 coding sequence is TGTGCCAGCAGCCAATGGAGGACAGGGTGGGAAGGGACCCAGTACTTC. Translation: CASSQWRTGWEGTQYF.

The chain joins TRBV27 to TRBJ1-5; no firm D call. In germline, CDR1 is MNHEY, CDR2 SMNVEV (reference sequence). The CDR3 extends over 13 amino acids. The germline V and J ends were trimmed by 4 bases and 6 bases, with 10 bases remaining between them. The CDR3 protein is CASSWGSGQPQHF. CDR3 in DNA: TGTGCCAGCAGTTGGGGTTCGGGTCAGCCCCAGCATTTT.

The V and J genes are TRBV20-1 and TRBJ2-4; maybe TRBD1 (6 bases). CDR1 and CDR2 (germline): DFQATT, SNEGSKA (reference sequence). V lost 3 bases to trimming and J lost 0 bases, with 9 bases between them. The CDR3 loop spans 14 amino acids. CDR3 in DNA: TGCAGTGCTAGTTGGACAGCAGCCAAAAACATTCAGTACTTC. It translates to CSASWTAAKNIQYF.

The chain links TRBV3-1 (or the pseudogene TRBV3-2) to TRBJ2-3; D not resolved. The CDR3 extends over 11 amino acids. Looked up from germline, CDR1 is LGHDT and CDR2 is YNNKEL (reference sequence). Trimming cost V 3 bases and J 2 bases, with 0 bases left between them. The CDR3: CASSHTDTQYF. The CDR3 DNA follows: TGTGCCAGCAGCCACACAGATACGCAGTATTTT.

The V and J genes are TRBV6-4 and TRBJ2-1, with D possibly being TRBD1 (7 bases). The germline V gene has CDR1 MRHNA and CDR2 SNTAGT. There are 14 residues in the CDR3. The V gene lost 2 bases and the J gene lost 8 bases, with 13 bases spanning the gap. CDR3 region: CASSDGGGTDEQFF. The CDR3 DNA sequence: TGTGCCAGCAGTGACGGAGGGGGCACGGATGAGCAGTTCTTC.